Shown below are 10 T cell receptor beta chains from a single sample sequenced in a study of monozygotic twins with inflammatory bowel disease. TCRdb re-called the 5' RACE reads; one entry per CDR3 protein, DNA not given. This sample contains just over 300,000 distinct CDR3 sequences. The sequencing input was blood. These receptors all stem from a human donor with ulcerative colitis or Crohn's disease, or a healthy co-twin of an affected twin (not recorded which).

The chain recombines TRBV7-8 with TRBJ1-1. The CDR3 has 14 residues. Germline CDR1 is SGHVS and CDR2 is FQNEAQ. The CDR3 sequence: CASSLVGGGPEAFF.

J is TRBJ2-7 and V is TRBV6-5; TCRdb designates TRBD1, a call that cannot be tested without DNA. The CDR3 contains 13 residues. Per germline, CDR1 MNHEY and CDR2 SVGAGI. The CDR3 sequence is CASTLRPGYEQYF.

This chain connects TRBV20-1 to TRBJ2-3. Germline-derived CDR1 and CDR2 are DFQATT and SNEGSKA (reference sequence). CDR3 size: 11 residues. The chain's CDR3 is CSAEPANTQYF.

This rearrangement joins TRBV5-8 to TRBJ1-2; TCRdb returns TRBD1, unconfirmable since there is no DNA. CDR1 is SGHTS and CDR2 is YDEGEE in the germline V gene. The CDR3 has 15 amino acids. CDR3 in amino acids: CASSLSAVARGGYTF.

The chain employs TRBV15 and TRBJ2-1. This CDR3 spans 13 amino acids. The germline CDR1 and CDR2 sequences are LNHNV and YYDKDF (reference sequence). This CDR3 reads CATSRDGYSVQFF.

This chain uses TRBV29-1 with TRBJ1-2; there is no DNA to check the TCRdb D call of TRBD1. Germline V gene sequence: CDR1 SQVTM, CDR2 ANQGSEA. The CDR3 runs 12 residues. CDR3 in amino acids: CSVAGVNYGYTF.

The chain employs TRBV6-5 and TRBJ2-5; TCRdb's assignment of TRBD1 cannot be checked, as there is no DNA. In germline, CDR1 is MNHEY, CDR2 SVGAGI. The length of the CDR3 is 15 residues. The CDR3 is CASSYFGTVQETQYF.

This sequence joins TRBV6-2 or TRBV6-3 and TRBJ2-5; the TRBD1 assignment by TCRdb is unverifiable without DNA. The CDR3 is 15 residues long. Germline V gives CDR1 MNHEY, CDR2 SVGEGT. CDR3 protein: CASSYGTGNQETQYF.

The chain has TRBV9 and TRBJ2-7; with no DNA, the TCRdb D assignment of TRBD1 cannot be verified. Germline values: CDR1 SGDLS, CDR2 YYNGEE. The CDR3 runs 15 residues. The CDR3 sequence is CASSLRTGESYEQYF. The variable domain in full, with the rest retrieved from reference TRBV9 and TRBJ2-7, is DSGVTQTPKHLITATGQRVTLRCSPRSGDLSVYWYQQSLDQGLQFLIQYYNGEERAKGNILERFSAQQFPDLHSELNLSSLELGDSALYFCASSLRTGESYEQYFGPGTRLTVT.

The chain uses TRBV5-6 and TRBJ1-1; TCRdb gives TRBD1 as the D gene, but with no DNA this cannot be confirmed. Germline assignment: CDR1 SGHDT and CDR2 YYEEEE. The CDR3 consists of 14 residues. The CDR3 protein is CASSWPGTHTEAFF. Looking up the rest from reference TRBV5-6 and TRBJ1-1 gives the full variable domain: DAGVTQSPTHLIKTRGQQVTLRCSPKSGHDTVSWYQQALGQGPQFIFQYYEEEERQRGNFPDRFSGHQFPNYSSELNVNALLLGDSALYLCASSWPGTHTEAFFGQGTRLTVV.